This T cell receptor (beta chain) was sequenced during a study of cytomegalovirus exposure and HLA in healthy donors. Regarding the study as a whole: In a later analysis, CMV-associated beta chains were mostly HLA-associated, it appeared. In vitro confirmation showed a few CMV-associated chains to be CMV antigen specific.

The germline V gene encodes CDR1 MDHEN and CDR2 SYDVKM. V was pared by 7 bases and J by 7 bases, with 25 bases between. The CDR3 spans 16 residues. Amplification used 60 Vbeta primers and 13 Jbeta primers. In the study's own analysis: Later, an analysis found about 77 million unique TCR beta chains, and around 12 million of these were shared. Produced via immunoSEQ multiplex PCR; TCRdb's table is partial and in-frame only. V and J calls and clone size are as listed in that table; D and trimming were resolved from the DNA. The sample lists about 77,000 clones, approximately 80% occurring once. This clone was seen a few times. Antigen: not known.

The sequence came from a man aged 35-49 years in good health and CMV-seronegative. What was sequenced was PBMCs. The V call is TRBV28, the J call TRBJ1-1, with D uncertain. The CDR3 region has the DNA TGTGCCAGCATCTCCCCCGGGAGGCAGGCTAGAGGTGAAGCTTTCTTT. Protein product: CASISPGRQARGEAFF.